Included here is one TCR beta chain sequence, with context. CDR1 and CDR2 from the germline V gene are MNHEY and SMNVEV (reference sequence). V gave up 2 bases and J gave up 8 bases; unmatched junction bases: 10. The CDR3 contains 16 residues. The data derive from a study of blood T cell repertoires in COVID-19. Original analysis: By means of reference gene primer amplification, nucleated cell counts were estimated. The data were produced by immunoSEQ multiplex PCR, yet TCRdb's version contains in-frame clones alone and is incomplete. For V, J and clone size, that table is used; D and trimming come from the DNA. The data contain about 300,000 clones, about 82% of them seen just once; the ten biggest clones take up roughly 1.6%.

The chain has TRBV27 and TRBJ1-4; 8 nucleotides agree with TRBD1. The sample consisted of peripheral blood. This TCR was sampled from a woman aged 50 to 65 with acute or convalescent COVID-19. The CDR3 sequence: CASSLGTGSPGEKLFF. CDR3 DNA sequence: TGTGCCAGCAGTTTAGGGACAGGCTCCCCCGGGGAAAAACTGTTTTTT.